These 27 T cell receptor beta chains were all obtained from the same sample, sequenced in a study of identical twins (dated by TCRdb to 2015 to 2016). To prepare the library, 5' RACE was applied. These reads were obtained on an Illumina HiSeq 2000. TCRdb applied fastp at Q25 and MiXCR to the public reads, then kept only in-frame beta chains. Records with the same CDR3 protein are collapsed into one entry carrying the most frequent genes and DNA. Counted in this sample were about 690,000 distinct CDR3 sequences; roughly 6% of them appeared once. The ten biggest clones cover approximately 2% of the sample. Sample: naive T cells sorted from blood. What this sample's cell subset or site label stands for: cells isolated with a human naive T-cell isolation kit. The receptors stem from a man aged 18 to 29 in good health.

Concerning this clonotype itself: One end of the junction fails to match germline, which may point to a read error. The chain links TRBV20-1 to TRBJ2-5; D is ambiguous. From germline, CDR1 is DFQATT and CDR2 SNEGSKA (reference sequence). This CDR3 comprises 16 residues. For the CDR3, the DNA is TGCAGTGCTAGAGATGGGCTAGTTGCCGGGCAAGAGAACCAGTACTTC. It encodes CSARDGLVAGQENQYF.

This clonotype was recorded a few times. The chain couples TRBV28 to TRBJ2-5; D perhaps matches TRBD1 (5 bases). CDR1 and CDR2 (germline): MDHEN, SYDVKM. The CDR3 is made up of 12 amino acids. V gave up 7 bases and J gave up 1 base, with 7 bases separating them. The CDR3 sequence: CASTDSQETQYF. CDR3 bases: TGTGCCAGCACCGACAGCCAAGAGACCCAGTACTTC.

This clonotype was counted a few times. The genes are TRBV12-3 or TRBV12-4 and TRBJ2-1, with 14 nucleotides matching TRBD2. After removal of 4 bases from V and 4 bases from J, the junction contained 12 bases not matched to a gene. This CDR3 has 19 residues. The DNA of the CDR3 is TGTGCCAGCAGTTCCGGACTAGCGGGAGGAGGACCCGGATACAATGAGCAGTTCTTC. Amino acids: CASSSGLAGGGPGYNEQFF.

This clonotype was found many times. The rearrangement joins TRBV20-1 to TRBJ2-7; TRBD2 aligns across 12 bases. The length of the CDR3 is 14 residues. Per germline, CDR1 DFQATT and CDR2 SNEGSKA (reference sequence). V gave up 3 bases and J gave up 2 bases; unmatched junction bases: 2. Here the CDR3 DNA reads TGCAGTGCTAGGCTAGCGGGAGGGCCCTACGAGCAGTACTTC. Its protein product is CSARLAGGPYEQYF.

This clonotype showed up just a few times. The chain has TRBV13 and TRBJ2-7; 9 positions match TRBD1. The CDR3 contains 22 residues. Germline V gene lookup returns CDR1 PRHDT and CDR2 FYEKMQ (reference sequence). V trimming: 5 bases; J trimming: 1 base; junction bases outside the gene matches: 27. The DNA of the CDR3 is TGTGCCAGCAGCCGACCCGTCCTAAGATCCGGGACAGGGTCGGTCGTTTCCTACGAGCAGTACTTC. It yields the protein CASSRPVLRSGTGSVVSYEQYF.

A few counts support this clonotype. J is TRBJ2-1 and V is TRBV20-1; 12 nucleotides align to TRBD2. Germline values: CDR1 DFQATT, CDR2 SNEGSKA (reference sequence). The CDR3 extends over 17 amino acids. V lost 0 bases to trimming and J lost 0 bases; unmatched junction nucleotides: 3. CDR3 sequence (DNA): TGCAGTGCTAGAGAACTAGCGGGAGGAAACTCCTACAATGAGCAGTTCTTC. It specifies CSARELAGGNSYNEQFF.

This clonotype has a handful of counts. The chain is built from TRBV18 and TRBJ2-4, with a weak D call TRBD2 (6 bases). The germline gives CDR1 KGHSH, CDR2 LQKENI. Trimming removed 6 bases at V and 2 bases at J, with 14 bases between. The CDR3 has 15 residues. CDR3 protein: CASSQGGPPKNIQYF. For the CDR3, the DNA is TGTGCCAGCTCGCAAGGAGGGCCCCCCAAAAACATTCAGTACTTC.

In its sample, this clonotype was seen once. The chain couples TRBV10-2 to TRBJ1-1; no reliable D call. There are 15 residues in the CDR3. The germline gives CDR1 WSHSY, CDR2 SAAADI. V gave up 0 bases and J gave up 7 bases, with 15 bases separating them. CDR3 DNA: TGCGCCAGCAGTGAGTCGAAATTGAAAACGGTTGAAGCTTTCTTT. It is translated as CASSESKLKTVEAFF.

At least ten counts were recorded for this clonotype. The chain uses TRBV5-1 and TRBJ1-6, with TRBD1 matching 10 bases. The CDR3 contains 15 residues. Germline lookup yields CDR1 SGHRS and CDR2 YFSETQ. V shed 4 bases, J shed 7 bases, and the junction held 5 bases outside the gene matches. The CDR3: CASSGRTGGNSPLHF. Here the CDR3 DNA reads TGCGCCAGCAGCGGGAGGACAGGGGGGAATTCACCCCTCCACTTT.

This clonotype showed up many times. J is TRBJ2-6 and V is TRBV21-1. TRBV21-1 is a known pseudogene. The length of the CDR3 is 16 residues. The CDR3 sequence: CASSSIRRAGANVLTF. In nucleotides, the CDR3 is TGTGCCAGCAGCAGTATACGAAGGGCTGGGGCCAACGTCCTGACTTTC.

This clonotype has a count of ten or more. The V call is TRBV7-9, the J call TRBJ2-3; D unclear. Trimming removed 2 bases from V and 4 bases from J, with 13 bases in between. This CDR3 has 15 residues. CDR1 and CDR2 from the germline V gene are SEHNR and FQNEAQ (reference sequence). The CDR3 sequence is CASSLSRLVPDTQYF. The CDR3 DNA follows: TGTGCCAGCAGCTTAAGTCGACTGGTTCCAGATACGCAGTATTTT.

Many counts were recorded for this clonotype. The chain links TRBV7-9 to TRBJ1-1; D unclear. The germline V and J ends were trimmed by 7 bases and 7 bases, with 7 bases remaining between them. This CDR3 is 10 amino acids long. Germline assignment: CDR1 SEHNR and CDR2 FQNEAQ (reference sequence). CDR3 DNA sequence: TGTGCCAGCACAAGAAGTGAAGCTTTCTTT. It specifies CASTRSEAFF.

This clonotype was detected ten times or more. The genes are TRBV14 and TRBJ2-4, with a weak D call TRBD2 (7 bases). The V end was cut by 2 bases, the J end by 5 bases, with 13 bases between. Per the germline V gene, CDR1 is SGHDN and CDR2 is FVKESK. This CDR3 is 15 amino acids long. CDR3: CASSQLGGAQNIQYF. CDR3 nucleotides: TGTGCCAGCAGCCAATTGGGGGGGGCACAAAACATTCAGTACTTC.

The rearrangement joins TRBV7-2 to TRBJ2-1, with unresolved D. Germline V gene data show CDR1 as SGHTA and CDR2 as FQGNSA. The CDR3 loop spans 13 amino acids. V was clipped by 0 bases and J by 7 bases, with 7 bases between them. CDR3 sequence reads: CASSLADPNEQFF. The CDR3 coding sequence is TGTGCCAGCAGCTTAGCAGACCCTAATGAGCAGTTCTTC.

In this sample, this clonotype turned up many times. The V and J genes are TRBV9 and TRBJ1-1, with 8 bases matching TRBD1. The CDR3 is made up of 13 amino acids. Germline V lookup: CDR1 SGDLS, CDR2 YYNGEE. Trimming took 0 bases from V and 10 from J; bases not matched to a gene: 5. The CDR3 DNA is TGTGCCAGCAGCGTAGATGGAACAGGGGGAGCTTTCTTT. Translating gives CASSVDGTGGAFF.

This clonotype was detected many times. The chain carries TRBV5-1 and TRBJ2-3; D is uncertain. Trimming removed 3 bases at V and 4 bases at J, with 6 bases between. This CDR3 is 12 amino acids long. Germline CDR1 and CDR2: SGHRS and YFSETQ. The CDR3 protein is CASSSLSDTQYF. CDR3 nucleotide sequence: TGCGCCAGCAGCTCCCTTTCAGATACGCAGTATTTT.

The chain is built from TRBV9 and TRBJ2-7; D is possibly TRBD2 (6 bases). The V gene lost 0 bases and the J gene lost 2 bases, with 15 bases spanning the gap. Germline loops: CDR1 SGDLS, CDR2 YYNGEE. CDR3 length: 16 amino acids. The CDR3 is CASSVGPRAGTYEQYF. CDR3 sequence (DNA): TGTGCCAGCAGCGTAGGCCCCCGGGCGGGAACCTACGAGCAGTACTTC. The whole variable domain, filled in from reference TRBV9 and TRBJ2-7, reads DSGVTQTPKHLITATGQRVTLRCSPRSGDLSVYWYQQSLDQGLQFLIQYYNGEERAKGNILERFSAQQFPDLHSELNLSSLELGDSALYFCASSVGPRAGTYEQYFGPGTRLTVT.

This clonotype showed up many times. The chain recombines TRBV11-2 with TRBJ2-3; the match to TRBD1 covers 9 bases. The length of the CDR3 is 16 residues. The trim removed 11 bases at V and 1 base at J, leaving 13 bases unmatched. Germline CDR1 SGHAT, CDR2 FQNNGV. CDR3 protein: CAYLEGNRGRTDTQYF. DNA for the CDR3: TGTGCCTACTTGGAGGGTAACAGGGGGCGCACAGATACGCAGTATTTT. The full variable domain, its missing parts supplied by reference TRBV11-2 and TRBJ2-3, is EAGVAQSPRYKIIEKRQSVAFWCNPISGHATLYWYQQILGQGPKLLIQFQNNGVVDDSQLPKDRFSAERLKGVDSTLKIQPAKLEDSAVYLCAYLEGNRGRTDTQYFGPGTRLTVL.

This clonotype was detected only a few times. This chain uses TRBV5-1 with TRBJ2-7, with D perhaps TRBD2 (6 bases). The CDR3 length is 15 residues. Trimming stripped 3 bases from V and 4 bases from J, with 17 bases between. The germline gives CDR1 SGHRS, CDR2 YFSETQ. For the CDR3, the DNA is TGCGCCAGCAGCTCGCGCCGCGGGGAAACTTACGAGCAGTACTTC. Amino acids: CASSSRRGETYEQYF.

This clonotype was seen a few times. The rearrangement joins TRBV9 to TRBJ2-5; the match to TRBD2 covers 9 bases. This CDR3 comprises 16 residues. J gave up 1 base and V 2 bases, and 6 bases lay outside the gene matches. Germline-derived CDR1 and CDR2 are SGDLS and YYNGEE. The CDR3 sequence is CASSVGLLAGQETQYF. CDR3 sequence (DNA): TGTGCCAGCAGCGTCGGCTTACTAGCGGGCCAAGAGACCCAGTACTTC. Supplemented by reference TRBV9 and TRBJ2-5, the full variable domain reads DSGVTQTPKHLITATGQRVTLRCSPRSGDLSVYWYQQSLDQGLQFLIQYYNGEERAKGNILERFSAQQFPDLHSELNLSSLELGDSALYFCASSVGLLAGQETQYFGPGTRLLVL.

This chain joins TRBV5-1 and TRBJ2-5; 7 bases fit TRBD2. CDR1 SGHRS and CDR2 YFSETQ come from the germline V gene. The CDR3 consists of 16 residues. After removal of 1 base from V and 5 bases from J, the junction contained 11 bases not matched to a gene. CDR3 nucleotide sequence: TGCGCCAGCAGCTTGACGGGAAGCGGGAAGCAGGAGACCCAGTACTTC. Its protein product is CASSLTGSGKQETQYF.

This clonotype was counted a few times. The chain employs TRBV19 and TRBJ2-1; no firm D call. The germline V gene has CDR1 LNHDA and CDR2 SQIVND (reference sequence). The CDR3 is 13 residues long. Trimming stripped 0 bases from V and 6 bases from J, with 6 bases between. CDR3 sequence reads: CASSIDLFNEQFF. The DNA for the CDR3 is TGTGCCAGTAGTATAGATCTGTTCAATGAGCAGTTCTTC.

This clonotype appeared a few times. The V call is TRBV20-1, the J call TRBJ2-5, with D tentatively TRBD1 (6 bases). The CDR3 runs to 17 residues. Trimming stripped 3 bases from V and 2 bases from J, with 22 bases between. Germline V gene lookup returns CDR1 DFQATT and CDR2 SNEGSKA (reference sequence). The CDR3 nucleotides read TGCAGTGCTAGCTGGACCTACAGGGTTGAAACGCAAGAGACCCAGTACTTC. Amino acid sequence: CSASWTYRVETQETQYF.

The V gene is TRBV7-8, the J gene TRBJ2-1; 8 bases fit TRBD2. From germline, CDR1 is SGHVS and CDR2 FQNEAQ. This CDR3 spans 16 amino acids. The V and J ends lost 2 bases and 3 bases, in that order; junction bases with no gene match: 6. The CDR3 region is CASSLFRLAIYNEQFF. CDR3 DNA: TGTGCCAGCAGCTTATTCCGACTAGCGATCTACAATGAGCAGTTCTTC. Full variable domain (rest looked up from reference TRBV7-8 and TRBJ2-1): GAGVSQSPRYKVAKRGQDVALRCDPISGHVSLFWYQQALGQGPEFLTYFQNEAQLDKSGLPSDRFFAERPEGSVSTLKIQRTQQEDSAVYLCASSLFRLAIYNEQFFGPGTRLTVL.

This clonotype was observed a handful of times. For the CDR3, the DNA is TGTGCCAGCAGCCCCTCCCCGGGACTAGCGGGGCCTCCGGGGCAGTTCTTC. It codes for CASSPSPGLAGPPGQFF. The rearrangement uses TRBV7-2 and TRBJ2-1; 13 nucleotides agree with TRBD2. V shed 5 bases, J shed 12 bases, and the junction held 16 bases outside the gene matches. Germline V gene sequence: CDR1 SGHTA, CDR2 FQGNSA. This CDR3 spans 17 amino acids.

This clonotype was observed at least ten times. V and J are TRBV28 and TRBJ1-5, with unresolved D. The V end lost 1 base, the J end lost 2 bases, and 6 bases lay between the germline ends. The CDR3 length is 14 residues. The V gene's germline CDR1 is MDHEN and CDR2 SYDVKM. CDR3 sequence: CASSLSVGNQPQHF. The CDR3 DNA follows: TGTGCCAGCAGTTTATCGGTGGGCAATCAGCCCCAGCATTTT.

The sample holds many counts of this clonotype. The rearrangement links TRBV24-1 to TRBJ1-2, with 10 positions matching TRBD1. Trimming removed 7 bases from V and 4 bases from J; junction bases left unmatched: 2. Germline CDR1 reads KGHDR; CDR2 reads SFDVKD. The CDR3 contains 13 residues. CDR3 region: CATRGDRGYGYTF. The CDR3, as DNA: TGTGCCACCAGAGGGGACAGGGGCTATGGCTACACCTTC.